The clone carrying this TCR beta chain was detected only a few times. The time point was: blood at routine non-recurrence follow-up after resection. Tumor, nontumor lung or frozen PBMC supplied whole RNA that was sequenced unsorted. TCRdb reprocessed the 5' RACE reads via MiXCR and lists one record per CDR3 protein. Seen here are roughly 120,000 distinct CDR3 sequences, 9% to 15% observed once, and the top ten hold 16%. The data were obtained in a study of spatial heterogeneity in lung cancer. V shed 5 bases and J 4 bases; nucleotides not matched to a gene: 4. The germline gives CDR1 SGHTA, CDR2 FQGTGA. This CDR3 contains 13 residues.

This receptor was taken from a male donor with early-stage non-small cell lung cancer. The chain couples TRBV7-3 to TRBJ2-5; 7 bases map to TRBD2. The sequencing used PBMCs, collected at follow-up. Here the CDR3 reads CASSRGGSETQYF. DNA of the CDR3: TGTGCCAGCAGCCGGGGAGGGTCAGAGACCCAGTACTTC. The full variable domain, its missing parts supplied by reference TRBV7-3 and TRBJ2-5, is GAGVSQTPSNKVTEKGKYVELRCDPISGHTALYWYRQSLGQGPEFLIYFQGTGAADDSGLPNDRFFAVRPEGSVSTLKIQRTERGDSAVYLCASSRGGSETQYFGPGTRLLVL.